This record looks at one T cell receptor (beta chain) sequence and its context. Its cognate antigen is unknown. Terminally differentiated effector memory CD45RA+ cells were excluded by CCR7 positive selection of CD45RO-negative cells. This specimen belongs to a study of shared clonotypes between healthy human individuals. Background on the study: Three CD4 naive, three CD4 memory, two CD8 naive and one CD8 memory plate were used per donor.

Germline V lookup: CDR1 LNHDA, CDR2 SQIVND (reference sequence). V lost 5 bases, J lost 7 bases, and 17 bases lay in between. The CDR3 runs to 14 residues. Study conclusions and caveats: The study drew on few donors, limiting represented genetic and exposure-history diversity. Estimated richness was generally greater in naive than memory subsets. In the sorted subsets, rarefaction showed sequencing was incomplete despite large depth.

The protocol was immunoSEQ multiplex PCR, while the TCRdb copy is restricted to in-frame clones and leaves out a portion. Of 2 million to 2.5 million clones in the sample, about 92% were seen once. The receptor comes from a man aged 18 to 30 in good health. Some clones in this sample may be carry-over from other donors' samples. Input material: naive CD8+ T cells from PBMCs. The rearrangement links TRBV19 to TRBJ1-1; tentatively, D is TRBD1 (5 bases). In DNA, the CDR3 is TGTGCCAGTAGTTACTTTGACAGTCCGCTTGAAGCTTTCTTT. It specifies CASSYFDSPLEAFF.